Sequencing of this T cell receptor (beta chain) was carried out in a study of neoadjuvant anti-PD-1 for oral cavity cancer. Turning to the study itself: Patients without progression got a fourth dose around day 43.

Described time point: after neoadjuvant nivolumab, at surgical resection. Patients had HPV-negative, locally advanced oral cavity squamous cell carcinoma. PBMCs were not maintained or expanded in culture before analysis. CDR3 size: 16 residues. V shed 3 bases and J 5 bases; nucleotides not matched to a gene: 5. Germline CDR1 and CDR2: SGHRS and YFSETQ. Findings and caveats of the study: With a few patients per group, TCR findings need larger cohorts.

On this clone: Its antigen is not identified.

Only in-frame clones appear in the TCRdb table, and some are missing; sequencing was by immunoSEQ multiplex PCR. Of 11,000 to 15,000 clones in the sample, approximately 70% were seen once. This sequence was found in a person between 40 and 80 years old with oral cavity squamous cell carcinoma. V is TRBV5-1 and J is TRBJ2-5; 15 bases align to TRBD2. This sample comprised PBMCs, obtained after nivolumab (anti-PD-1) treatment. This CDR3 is CASSWGLAGGVETQYF. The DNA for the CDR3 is TGCGCCAGCAGCTGGGGACTAGCGGGAGGAGTGGAGACCCAGTACTTC. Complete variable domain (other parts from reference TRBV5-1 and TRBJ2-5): KAGVTQTPRYLIKTRGQQVTLSCSPISGHRSVSWYQQTPGQGLQFLFEYFSETQRNKGNFPGRFSGRQFSNSRSEMNVSTLELGDSALYLCASSWGLAGGVETQYFGPGTRLLVL.